This paragraph covers one TCR beta chain sequence. The target antigen is unknown. The sample belongs to a study of CXCR3-negative and CXCR3-positive naive CD8 T cells. Study-level points and caveats: Memory CD8+ T cell repertoires were far less diverse than both naive subsets. Whereas memory cells differed, naive CXCR3-negative and CXCR3-positive cells shared similar TRBV-TRBJ usage.

The study made its TRB cDNA libraries by 5' RACE, adding UMI labels. TCRdb reprocessed the 5' RACE reads, with one entry per CDR3 protein and no DNA. Its table lists about 43,000 distinct CDR3 sequences. This CDR3 has 14 amino acids. The germline CDR1 and CDR2 sequences are SQVTM and ANQGSEA. The sequenced sample consisted of memory CD8+ T cells from blood. This sequence joins TRBV29-1 and TRBJ1-3. The receptor was derived from a human donor in good health. Some clones in this sample may be carry-over from other donors' samples. The CDR3 sequence: CSVEGSAGEDTIYF. Combining the CDR3 with reference TRBV29-1 and TRBJ1-3 gives the whole variable domain SAVISQKPSRDICQRGTSLTIQCQVDSQVTMMFWYRQQPGQSLTLIATANQGSEATYESGFVIDKFPISRPNLTFSTLTVSNMSPEDSSIYLCSVEGSAGEDTIYFGEGSWLTVV.